The present TCR beta chain was sequenced within a study of identical twins. TCRdb independently ran MiXCR on the 5' RACE reads; one entry per CDR3 protein. In the table there are just over 500,000 distinct CDR3 sequences, roughly 21% of which are singletons. CDR1 and CDR2 from the germline V gene are SGHRS and YFSETQ. The CDR3 is 17 residues long. V was shortened by 4 bases and J by 6 bases, with 22 bases between the two germline ends. The same data also went into a second study, on T cells expressing NK-cell markers. That source notes: There were a few donors in whom these clonotypes also led the CD3+CD56-NKG2C+ fraction.

The chain couples TRBV5-1 to TRBJ2-2, with a weak D call TRBD2 (7 bases). The sequence was obtained from a woman aged 18 to 35 in good health. Sequences were obtained from CD4+ T cells sorted from blood. The CDR3 sequence: CASSLRGGVTSSGELFF. DNA for the CDR3: TGCGCCAGCAGCCTTCGAGGGGGGGTGACAAGTTCCGGGGAGCTGTTTTTT. The full variable domain, in which reference TRBV5-1 and TRBJ2-2 provide the parts outside the CDR3, is KAGVTQTPRYLIKTRGQQVTLSCSPISGHRSVSWYQQTPGQGLQFLFEYFSETQRNKGNFPGRFSGRQFSNSRSEMNVSTLELGDSALYLCASSLRGGVTSSGELFFGEGSRLTVL.